This T cell receptor beta chain was identified in a study of T-cell memory formation after mild COVID-19. Study-level information: In these data, TCR clusters were largely donor specific. Study findings and constraints: Among CD4+ contracting clones, most were CM and EM, and CD8+ ones EMRA.

The J segment lost 4 bases and the V segment lost 2 bases, leaving 1 base of the junction unmatched. This CDR3 has 15 amino acids. The germline CDR1 and CDR2 sequences are SGHNT and YENEEA. Details on this clonotype: Its antigen is not identified.

Using its own MiXCR run on the 5' RACE reads, TCRdb lists one record per CDR3 protein. The repertoire holds hundreds of thousands of distinct CDR3 sequences, with less than 25% as singletons. The TCR was taken from an adult woman who had mild COVID-19 (a few samples of this study predate the infection). Cell type and time point are not known. Sequenced sample: PBMCs or a T cell subset sorted from them (not recorded which). The chain combines TRBV11-3 with TRBJ2-2, with 10 bases fitting TRBD2. CDR3 region: CASSLSGGATGELFF. DNA of the CDR3: TGTGCCAGCAGCTTAAGCGGGGGGGCCACCGGGGAGCTGTTTTTT.